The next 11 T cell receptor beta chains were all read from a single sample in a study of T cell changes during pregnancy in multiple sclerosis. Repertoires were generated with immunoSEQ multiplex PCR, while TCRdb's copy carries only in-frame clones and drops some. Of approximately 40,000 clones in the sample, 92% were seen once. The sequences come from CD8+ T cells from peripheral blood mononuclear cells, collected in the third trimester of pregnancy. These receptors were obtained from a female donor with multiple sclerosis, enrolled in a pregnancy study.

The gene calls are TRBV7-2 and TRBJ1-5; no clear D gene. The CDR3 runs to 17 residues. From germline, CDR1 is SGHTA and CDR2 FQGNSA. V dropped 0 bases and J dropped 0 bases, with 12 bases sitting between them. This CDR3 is CASSLAVTANSNQPQHF. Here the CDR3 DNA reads TGTGCCAGCAGCTTAGCCGTTACAGCTAATAGCAATCAGCCCCAGCATTTT.

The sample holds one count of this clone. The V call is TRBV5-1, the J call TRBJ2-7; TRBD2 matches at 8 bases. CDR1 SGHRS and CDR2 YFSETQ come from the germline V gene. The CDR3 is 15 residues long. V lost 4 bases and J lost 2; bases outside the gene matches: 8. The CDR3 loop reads CASSVSGTAAYEQYF. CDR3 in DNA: TGCGCCAGCAGCGTTAGCGGGACCGCGGCCTACGAGCAGTACTTC. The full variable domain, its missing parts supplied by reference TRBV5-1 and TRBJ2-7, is KAGVTQTPRYLIKTRGQQVTLSCSPISGHRSVSWYQQTPGQGLQFLFEYFSETQRNKGNFPGRFSGRQFSNSRSEMNVSTLELGDSALYLCASSVSGTAAYEQYFGPGTRLTVT.

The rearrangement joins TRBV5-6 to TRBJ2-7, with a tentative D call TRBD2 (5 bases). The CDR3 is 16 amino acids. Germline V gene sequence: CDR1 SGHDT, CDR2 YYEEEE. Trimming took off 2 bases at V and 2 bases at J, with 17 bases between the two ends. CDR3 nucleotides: TGTGCCAGCAGCTTAGGAGGTGTAGGTCTCGCCTACGAGCAGTACTTC. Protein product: CASSLGGVGLAYEQYF.

DNA for the CDR3: TGCGCCAGCAGCCAAAGGACAGGGAAGGTTTTGTACAATGAGCAGTTCTTC. Translated: CASSQRTGKVLYNEQFF. This chain links TRBV5-1 with TRBJ2-1; the match to TRBD1 covers 8 bases. The CDR3 sequence is 17 residues long. With 4 bases clipped from V and 4 bases from J, the junction kept 13 bases outside the gene matches. Germline CDR1 reads SGHRS; CDR2 reads YFSETQ.

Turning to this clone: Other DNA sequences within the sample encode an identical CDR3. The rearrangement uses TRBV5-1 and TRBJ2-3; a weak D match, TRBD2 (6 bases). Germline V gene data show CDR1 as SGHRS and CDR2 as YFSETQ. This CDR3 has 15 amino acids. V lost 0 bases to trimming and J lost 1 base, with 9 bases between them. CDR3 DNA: TGCGCCAGCAGCTTGGCCGGGGGTGGCACAGATACGCAGTATTTT. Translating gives CASSLAGGGTDTQYF.

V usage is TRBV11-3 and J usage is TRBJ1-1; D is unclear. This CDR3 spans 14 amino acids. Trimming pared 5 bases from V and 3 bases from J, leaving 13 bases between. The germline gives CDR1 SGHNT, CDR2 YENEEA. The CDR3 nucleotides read TGTGCCAGCAGCCCTAGATCTGAGGACACTGAAGCTTTCTTT. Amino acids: CASSPRSEDTEAFF.

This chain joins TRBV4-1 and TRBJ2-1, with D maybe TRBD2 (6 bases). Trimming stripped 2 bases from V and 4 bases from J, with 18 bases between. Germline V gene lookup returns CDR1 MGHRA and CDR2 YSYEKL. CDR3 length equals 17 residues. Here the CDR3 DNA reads TGCGCCAGCAGCCAACGATGGGGTAGCGGAAGGTACAATGAGCAGTTCTTC. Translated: CASSQRWGSGRYNEQFF.

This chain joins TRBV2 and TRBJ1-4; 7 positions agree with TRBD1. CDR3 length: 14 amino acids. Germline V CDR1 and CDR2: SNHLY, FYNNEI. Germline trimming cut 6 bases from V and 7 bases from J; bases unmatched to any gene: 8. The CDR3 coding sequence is TGTGCCAGCAGAGTACAGGGGAACGCTGAAAAACTGTTTTTT. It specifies CASRVQGNAEKLFF.

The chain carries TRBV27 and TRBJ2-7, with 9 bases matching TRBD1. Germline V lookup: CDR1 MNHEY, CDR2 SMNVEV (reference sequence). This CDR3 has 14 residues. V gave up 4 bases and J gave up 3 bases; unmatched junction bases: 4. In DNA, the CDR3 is TGTGCCAGCAGTTCGCCGGGACAGGGCTACGAGCAGTACTTC. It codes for CASSSPGQGYEQYF.

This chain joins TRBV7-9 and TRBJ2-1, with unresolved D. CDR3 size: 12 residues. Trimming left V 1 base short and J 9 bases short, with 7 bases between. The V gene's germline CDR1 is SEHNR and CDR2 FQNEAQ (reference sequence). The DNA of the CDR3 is TGTGCCAGCAGCTTAGGAGTCGGTGAGCAGTTCTTC. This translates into CASSLGVGEQFF. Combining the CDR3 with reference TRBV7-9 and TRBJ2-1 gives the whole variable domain DTGVSQNPRHKITKRGQNVTFRCDPISEHNRLYWYRQTLGQGPEFLTYFQNEAQLEKSRLLSDRFSAERPKGSFSTLEIQRTEQGDSAMYLCASSLGVGEQFFGPGTRLTVL.

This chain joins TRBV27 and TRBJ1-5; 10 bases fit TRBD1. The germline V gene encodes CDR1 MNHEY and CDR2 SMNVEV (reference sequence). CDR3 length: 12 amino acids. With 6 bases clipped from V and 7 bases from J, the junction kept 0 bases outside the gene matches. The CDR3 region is CASRTGGQPQHF. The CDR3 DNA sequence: TGTGCCAGCAGGACAGGGGGCCAGCCCCAGCATTTT.